These T cell receptor beta chains were read from a single sample in a study of blood T cell repertoires in COVID-19. Sequenced by immunoSEQ multiplex PCR; TCRdb stores in-frame clones only, minus some. There are hundreds of thousands of clones in the sample; roughly 85% occur only once, and around 7.8% lies in the top ten. What was sequenced was peripheral blood. The receptors originated from a human donor in a cohort sampled during active COVID-19. The CDR3 runs from the conserved cysteine through the conserved F or W. Each record gives: CDR3 DNA, CDR3 protein, V gene, clone size, D gene, J gene. D genes are given only for firm matches. Not every row has a clone size; where given, it reads once, few, many or a size class.

TGCAGTGCTCGGGGGAACACTGAAGCTTTCTTT	CSARGNTEAFF	TRBV20-1	few	.	TRBJ1-1
TGTGCCAGCAGTGGAGGCCAAAAAAAACTGTTTTTT	CASSGGQKKLFF	TRBV2	.	.	TRBJ1-4
TGTGCCAGCAGCAAAGACAGAAAGCCCTCCGCGATGAACACTGAAGCTTTCTTT	CASSKDRKPSAMNTEAFF	TRBV21-1	.	.	TRBJ1-1
TGTGCCAGCTCACCACCGGGACAACCCTACGAGCAGTACTTC	CASSPPGQPYEQYF	TRBV18	.	.	TRBJ2-7
TGTGCCAGCAGTGAAGGTGGGGCCACAGATACGCAGTATTTT	CASSEGGATDTQYF	TRBV2	.	.	TRBJ2-3
TGTGCCACCAGCTCAGAGCGGGGGGACACAGATACGCAGTATTTT	CATSSERGDTDTQYF	TRBV15	.	TRBD2	TRBJ2-3
TGTGCCACCAGTGATTCCCGGGACACTAACTATGGCTACACCTTC	CATSDSRDTNYGYTF	TRBV24-1	.	.	TRBJ1-2
TGTGCCAGCTCACTACAGGGGGTAGGTCAGCCCCAGCATTTT	CASSLQGVGQPQHF	TRBV18	.	TRBD1	TRBJ1-5
TGTGCCAGTAGTCCCCAGACAGGATATGGCTACACCTTC	CASSPQTGYGYTF	TRBV19	.	.	TRBJ1-2
TGTGCCAGCAGCCTTGGGCTACCCGGGGAGCTGTTTTTT	CASSLGLPGELFF	TRBV6-6	.	.	TRBJ2-2
TGTGCCTGGACAGGGGGCGTTTCTAACACTGAAGCTTTCTTT	CAWTGGVSNTEAFF	TRBV30	.	TRBD1	TRBJ1-1
TGTGCTAGCTCTCTAGCGGGGGGTTGGGAGACCCAGTACTTC	CASSLAGGWETQYF	TRBV12-5	few	TRBD2	TRBJ2-5
TGCGCCAGCAGCCTGGGACAGGGCTCCTACGAGCAGTACTTC	CASSLGQGSYEQYF	TRBV5-1	.	TRBD1	TRBJ2-7
TGTGCCAGCAGCTTAGGGGACAGGGATGGTGAAAAACTGTTTTTT	CASSLGDRDGEKLFF	TRBV7-9	.	TRBD1	TRBJ1-4
TGTGCCTGGAGTGTACAGCAGGGTCAGCCCCAGCATTTT	CAWSVQQGQPQHF	TRBV30	.	.	TRBJ1-5
TGTGCCAGCAGCCTAGGGACTAGCGGGGGGTTCGAGCAGTACTTC	CASSLGTSGGFEQYF	TRBV9	.	TRBD2	TRBJ2-7
TGTGCCATTACAGGGGGCATTGGCTACACCTTC	CAITGGIGYTF	TRBV10-3	.	TRBD1	TRBJ1-2
TGTGCCAGCAGCTTAGGAGGCCTCGATGGCTACACCTTC	CASSLGGLDGYTF	TRBV7-2	.	.	TRBJ1-2
TGCGCCAGCAGTGAGTCAGGGGGAAGGCAGCCCCAGCATTTT	CASSESGGRQPQHF	TRBV10-2	.	.	TRBJ1-5
TGTGCCAGCAGACCAGGGGGCTTTTCACCCCTCCACTTT	CASRPGGFSPLHF	TRBV25-1	few	TRBD1	TRBJ1-6